Described below is a single T cell receptor beta chain sequence and its context. In the study's own analysis: Amplification of reference gene primers was used by the study to estimate nucleated cell counts. Clones were sequenced by immunoSEQ multiplex PCR, and TCRdb holds only the in-frame ones, with some missing. V and J calls and clone size are given by that table; D and trimming were obtained from the DNA. The table has 25,000 to 30,000 clones, 84% seen once; the top ten hold roughly 15%. Trimming stripped 3 bases from V and 4 bases from J, with 6 bases between. This CDR3 comprises 12 residues. The data were obtained in a study of blood T cell repertoires in COVID-19. Study-wide background: Specimens from acute and convalescent COVID-19 originated in the United States, Italy and Spain.

This sequence joins TRBV12-3 or TRBV12-4 and TRBJ2-5, with a tentative D call TRBD1 (6 bases). The TCR comes from a man between 65 and 85 years old with active COVID-19. Sequenced input: peripheral blood. The CDR3 region is CASSFRGETQYF. As DNA, the CDR3 is TGTGCCAGCAGTTTCAGGGGAGAGACCCAGTACTTC.